The 10 T cell receptor beta chains reported below all come from one sample, sequenced in a study of identical twins (dated by TCRdb to the mid-2010s). The protocol used for the library was 5' RACE. Sequencing instrument: Illumina HiSeq 2000. TCRdb handled the public reads itself, with Q25 trimming in fastp and clone calling in MiXCR, and kept productive beta chains. Records with the same CDR3 protein are collapsed into one entry carrying the most frequent genes and DNA. The sample table records about 240,000 distinct CDR3 sequences; 10% to 13% of these occur just once. Clones ranked in the top ten supply roughly 10% of the sample. The sequenced sample was memory T cells sorted from blood. The sample's cell subset or site, from its label and the paper: CD45RO+ enriched T cells. The source of these receptors is a man aged 50 to 59 in good health.

The sample holds many counts of this clonotype. The junction departs from germline at one end; a sequencing error may be responsible. The rearrangement joins TRBV25-1 to TRBJ2-3; D remains unclear. Germline lookup yields CDR1 MGHDK and CDR2 SYGVNS. The CDR3 contains 9 residues. CDR3 in DNA: TGTGCCAGCAAAGATACGCAGTATTTT. Its protein product is CASKDTQYF.

In this sample, this clonotype turned up many times. V usage is TRBV5-5 and J usage is TRBJ2-5; no clear D. The germline V and J ends were trimmed by 0 bases and 4 bases, with 7 bases remaining between them. The germline V gene encodes CDR1 SGHKS and CDR2 YYEKEE (reference sequence). This CDR3 has 13 amino acids. As DNA, the CDR3 is TGTGCCAGCAGCTTGGGCCCCTCAGAGACCCAGTACTTC. Its protein is CASSLGPSETQYF.

This chain connects TRBV5-1 to TRBJ2-1; 7 bases line up with TRBD1. With V trimmed by 0 bases and J by 8 bases, 2 bases remained unmatched. This CDR3 has 13 residues. Germline CDR1 reads SGHRS; CDR2 reads YFSETQ. The CDR3 here is CASSLEGAYEQFF. The CDR3 region has the DNA TGCGCCAGCAGCTTGGAGGGGGCCTATGAGCAGTTCTTC.

The chain links TRBV24-1 to TRBJ2-2, with 7 bases identical to TRBD1. Trimming at V came to 4 bases and at J to 0 bases, leaving 7 bases not matched to a gene. This CDR3 has 17 residues. Per germline, CDR1 KGHDR and CDR2 SFDVKD. CDR3 DNA: TGTGCCACCAGTGACCCCTCCGACAGGGCGAACACCGGGGAGCTGTTTTTT. As protein: CATSDPSDRANTGELFF.

This clonotype has only a few counts. This chain uses TRBV20-1 with TRBJ1-2, with 10 bases that match TRBD1. Losses at the gene ends were 6 bases for V and 8 bases for J; bases not matched to a gene: 12. The CDR3 has 14 amino acids. Germline values: CDR1 DFQATT, CDR2 SNEGSKA (reference sequence). The CDR3 region has the DNA TGCAGTGCGAGCCTCGACAGGGGGCTTAGGGGCTACACCTTC. Its translation: CSASLDRGLRGYTF.

This clonotype was seen many times. In DNA form, the CDR3 reads TGTGCCAGCAGCCAAGAAATCTCAGGGAGCTCCTACAATGAGCAGTTCTTC. This encodes CASSQEISGSSYNEQFF. This chain connects TRBV4-2 to TRBJ2-1; D assignment may be TRBD1 or TRBD2 (5 bases each). Between the trimmed V and J ends, which lost 0 bases and 0 bases, there was a span of 12 bases. Germline V gives CDR1 LGHNA, CDR2 YNFKEQ. The CDR3 covers 17 residues.

This clonotype has just a few counts. The chain links TRBV7-7 to TRBJ2-2; maybe TRBD1 (5 bases). Germline loops: CDR1 SSHAT, CDR2 FNYEAQ (reference sequence). Trimming removed 3 bases from V and 7 bases from J, with 9 bases in between. The length of the CDR3 is 13 residues. The DNA for the CDR3 is TGTGCCAGCAGCTTTACCCAGGGCGGGGAGCTGTTTTTT. Translating it yields CASSFTQGGELFF.

The V gene is TRBV4-2, the J gene TRBJ2-3; TRBD2 matches at 11 bases. Looked up from germline, CDR1 is LGHNA and CDR2 is YNFKEQ. Unmatched junction bases numbered 11, after V lost 3 bases and J lost 6 bases. This CDR3 is 17 amino acids long. CDR3 residues: CASSQDTGLAVLDTQYF. The CDR3 coding sequence is TGTGCCAGCAGCCAGGACACGGGACTAGCGGTCTTGGATACGCAGTATTTT.

There are many counts of this clonotype. This chain joins TRBV6-2 or TRBV6-3 and TRBJ2-1; TRBD1 matches at 7 bases. The CDR3 consists of 13 residues. V was pared by 7 bases and J by 9 bases, with 9 bases of the junction left unmatched. The V gene's germline CDR1 is MNHEY and CDR2 SVGEGT. CDR3 coding DNA: TGTGCCAGCACCCCGACAGGGACGGGTGAGCAGTTCTTC. Protein sequence: CASTPTGTGEQFF.

In its sample, this clonotype was seen a few times. The chain is built from TRBV18 and TRBJ1-2; D unresolved. The CDR3 totals 13 residues. Germline CDR1 reads KGHSH; CDR2 reads LQKENI. Trimming took off 4 bases at V and 3 bases at J, with 9 bases between the two ends. DNA of the CDR3: TGTGCCAGCTCACAGAGGCCCGACTATGGCTACACCTTC. It translates to CASSQRPDYGYTF.